This T cell receptor (beta chain) was identified in a study of blood T cell repertoires in COVID-19. About the research overall: Spain, Italy and the United States supplied samples that represented acute and convalescent COVID-19. The cDNA or gDNA used as material had been derived from T cells, B-cell-depleted T cells, or PBMCs.

In germline, CDR1 is MNHEY, CDR2 SVGAGI. There are 15 residues in the CDR3. Trimming stripped 7 bases from V and 6 bases from J, with 19 bases between. Authors' processing steps: How many nucleated cells were present was estimated from reference gene primer amplification. Sequencing was performed with immunoSEQ multiplex PCR; in TCRdb, only in-frame clones are kept and a portion is missing. The DNA gave D and trimming, while V, J and clone size come from that table. The table records under 75,000 clones, 60% to 85% of them present only once. The sample taken for sequencing was peripheral blood. This clonotype was sampled from a woman older than 75 with acute or convalescent COVID-19. This chain joins TRBV6-5 and TRBJ1-5; D perhaps matches TRBD1 (6 bases). The CDR3 region is CASNPATGGLQPQHF. For the CDR3, the DNA is TGTGCCAGCAACCCCGCGACAGGCGGCCTTCAGCCCCAGCATTTT.